This T cell receptor (beta chain) emerged from a study of cytomegalovirus exposure and HLA in healthy donors. The CDR3 sequence is 15 residues long. The germline V and J ends were trimmed by 1 base and 0 bases, with 10 bases remaining between them. CDR1 SGDLS and CDR2 YYNGEE come from the germline V gene. With 60 Vbeta and 13 Jbeta primers, the PCR was carried out. The protocol was immunoSEQ multiplex PCR, while the TCRdb copy is restricted to in-frame clones and leaves out a portion. The data hold about 140,000 clones, with around 80% observed a single time. Sequenced input: PBMCs. The clonotype comes from a man between 18 and 29 years old in good health and CMV-seropositive. This chain connects TRBV9 to TRBJ1-2; D is unclear. As DNA, the CDR3 is TGTGCCAGCAGCGTAACCGCGGCTTCTAACTATGGCTACACCTTC. Amino acids: CASSVTAASNYGYTF.